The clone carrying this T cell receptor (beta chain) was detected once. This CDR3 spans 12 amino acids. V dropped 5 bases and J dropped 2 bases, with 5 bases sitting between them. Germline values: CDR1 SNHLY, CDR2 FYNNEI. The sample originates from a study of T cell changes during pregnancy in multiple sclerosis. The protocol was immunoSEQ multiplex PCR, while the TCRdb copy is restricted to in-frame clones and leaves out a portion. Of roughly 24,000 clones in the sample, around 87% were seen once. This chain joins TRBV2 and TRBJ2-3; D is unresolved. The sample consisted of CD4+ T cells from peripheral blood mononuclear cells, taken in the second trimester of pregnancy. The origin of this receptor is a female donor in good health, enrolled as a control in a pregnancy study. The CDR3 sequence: CASSRDTDTQYF. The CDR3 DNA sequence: TGTGCCAGCAGTAGAGACACAGATACGCAGTATTTT. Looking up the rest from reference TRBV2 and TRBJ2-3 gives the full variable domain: EPEVTQTPSHQVTQMGQEVILRCVPISNHLYFYWYRQILGQKVEFLVSFYNNEISEKSEIFDDQFSVERPDGSNFTLKIRSTKLEDSAMYFCASSRDTDTQYFGPGTRLTVL.